The clone carrying this T cell receptor beta chain was counted once. Those enrolled, adults aged roughly 18 to 100 years, came from roughly 23 US areas. Cohort allocation depended upon clinical history that participants reported. The data originate from a study of blood T cell repertoires in COVID-19. Method: immunoSEQ multiplex PCR; TCRdb's copy keeps in-frame clones and lacks some. The sample carries 400,000 to 450,000 clones, 90% recorded once. The TCR originated in a man aged 18 to 35 who had recovered from COVID-19. The sequenced sample was PBMCs or T cells enriched from blood (not recorded which).

CDR3 protein: CASSPGGPSSYNEQFF. As DNA, the CDR3 is TGTGCCAGCAGCCCGGGGGGGCCCAGCTCCTACAATGAGCAGTTCTTC. The chain is built from TRBV7-3 and TRBJ2-1, with 8 bases fitting TRBD2. CDR3 size: 16 residues. With 5 bases clipped from V and 0 bases from J, the junction kept 6 bases outside the gene matches. Germline V gives CDR1 SGHTA, CDR2 FQGTGA.